These T cell receptor beta chains were read from a single sample in a study of cytomegalovirus exposure and HLA in healthy donors. Libraries were prepared by immunoSEQ multiplex PCR; TCRdb keeps only in-frame clonotypes and omits some of them. Of fewer than 100,000 clones listed, roughly 88% were seen once; the top ten hold 2.1%. The sequenced material came from PBMCs. These receptors were taken from a man aged 25 to 45 in good health and CMV-seronegative. The CDR3 runs from the conserved cysteine through the conserved F or W. A D gene is named only where the DNA matches it firmly. The listing skips clone size in some rows; elsewhere it reads once, few, many or a size class.

clone size: .; J gene: TRBJ2-5; D gene: TRBD2; V gene: TRBV11-3; CDR3 protein: CASSSAGGRETQYF; CDR3 DNA: TGTGCCAGCAGCTCAGCGGGGGGGCGGGAGACCCAGTACTTC
clone size: .; J gene: TRBJ1-1; D gene: .; V gene: TRBV9; CDR3 protein: CASSVATATEAFF; CDR3 DNA: TGTGCCAGCAGCGTAGCGACAGCCACTGAAGCTTTCTTT
clone size: .; J gene: TRBJ2-1; D gene: .; V gene: TRBV15; CDR3 protein: CATSRRAGSSYNEQFF; CDR3 DNA: TGTGCCACCAGCAGGAGGGCGGGGAGCTCCTACAATGAGCAGTTCTTC
clone size: once; J gene: TRBJ1-5; D gene: .; V gene: TRBV21-1; CDR3 protein: CASSKPNRYAQPQHF; CDR3 DNA: TGTGCCAGCAGCAAACCCAACAGGTACGCTCAGCCCCAGCATTTT
clone size: .; J gene: TRBJ1-2; D gene: .; V gene: TRBV5-4; CDR3 protein: CASTPVPVLNGYTF; CDR3 DNA: TGTGCCAGCACCCCTGTTCCGGTTTTGAATGGCTACACCTTC
clone size: .; J gene: TRBJ1-2; D gene: .; V gene: TRBV9; CDR3 protein: CASSVTENYGYTF; CDR3 DNA: TGTGCCAGCAGCGTAACCGAGAACTATGGCTACACCTTC
clone size: .; J gene: TRBJ2-7; D gene: .; V gene: TRBV25-1; CDR3 protein: CASSAEGRDPVYEQYF; CDR3 DNA: TGTGCCAGCAGTGCGGAGGGACGGGACCCGGTCTACGAGCAGTACTTC
clone size: .; J gene: TRBJ1-4; D gene: TRBD1; V gene: TRBV15; CDR3 protein: CATSRVRGRPEKLFF; CDR3 DNA: TGTGCCACCAGCAGAGTAAGGGGGCGACCCGAAAAACTGTTTTTT
clone size: .; J gene: TRBJ2-2; D gene: .; V gene: TRBV28; CDR3 protein: CASNPPGGTGELFF; CDR3 DNA: TGTGCCAGCAATCCCCCCGGGGGCACCGGGGAGCTGTTTTTT
clone size: .; J gene: TRBJ2-1; D gene: TRBD2; V gene: TRBV5-4; CDR3 protein: CASSYGRGGYNEQFF; CDR3 DNA: TGTGCCAGCAGTTATGGGCGGGGGGGGTACAATGAGCAGTTCTTC
clone size: .; J gene: TRBJ2-1; D gene: TRBD2; V gene: TRBV7-9; CDR3 protein: CASSLLAGGRDEQFF; CDR3 DNA: TGTGCCAGCAGCCTACTAGCGGGGGGCAGGGATGAGCAGTTCTTC
clone size: .; J gene: TRBJ2-7; D gene: .; V gene: TRBV4-1; CDR3 protein: CASSLGQNSYEQYF; CDR3 DNA: TGCGCCAGCAGCTTAGGACAAAATTCCTACGAGCAGTACTTC
clone size: few; J gene: TRBJ2-1; D gene: TRBD1; V gene: TRBV5-1; CDR3 protein: CASSLNWGQGPYNEQFF; CDR3 DNA: TGCGCCAGCAGCCTCAATTGGGGACAGGGTCCCTACAATGAGCAGTTCTTC
clone size: .; J gene: TRBJ1-3; D gene: .; V gene: TRBV5-6; CDR3 protein: CASSSNENTIYF; CDR3 DNA: TGTGCCAGCAGCTCAAACGAGAACACCATATATTTT
clone size: .; J gene: TRBJ2-6; D gene: .; V gene: TRBV7-9; CDR3 protein: CASSLDRVSGANVLTF; CDR3 DNA: TGTGCCAGCAGCTTAGACAGGGTATCCGGGGCCAACGTCCTGACTTTC
clone size: few; J gene: TRBJ1-2; D gene: TRBD1; V gene: TRBV6-5; CDR3 protein: CASSNTGGGSGYTF; CDR3 DNA: TGTGCCAGCAGCAACACAGGGGGGGGAAGCGGCTACACCTTC
clone size: .; J gene: TRBJ2-2; D gene: TRBD2; V gene: TRBV6-4; CDR3 protein: CASSELAGVFGELFF; CDR3 DNA: TGTGCCAGCAGTGAGCTAGCGGGAGTTTTCGGGGAGCTGTTTTTT
clone size: .; J gene: TRBJ1-2; D gene: .; V gene: TRBV29-1; CDR3 protein: CSVEGRGNGYTF; CDR3 DNA: TGCAGCGTTGAGGGGAGGGGGAATGGCTACACCTTC
clone size: .; J gene: TRBJ2-7; D gene: TRBD1; V gene: TRBV10-3; CDR3 protein: CASGGTGGEQYF; CDR3 DNA: TGTGCCAGTGGAGGGACAGGCGGCGAGCAGTACTTC
clone size: .; J gene: TRBJ2-5; D gene: .; V gene: TRBV7-9; CDR3 protein: CASSLGEGSGPQETQYF; CDR3 DNA: TGTGCCAGCAGCTTAGGGGAAGGGAGCGGACCTCAAGAGACCCAGTACTTC
clone size: few; J gene: TRBJ1-2; D gene: .; V gene: TRBV7-2; CDR3 protein: CASSLAPFLAYTF; CDR3 DNA: TGTGCCAGCAGCTTAGCGCCTTTCCTGGCCTACACCTTC
clone size: .; J gene: TRBJ2-7; D gene: .; V gene: TRBV29-1; CDR3 protein: CSATGSSSYEQYF; CDR3 DNA: TGCAGCGCAACGGGGAGTAGCTCCTACGAGCAGTACTTC
clone size: .; J gene: TRBJ2-2; D gene: TRBD2; V gene: TRBV11-3; CDR3 protein: CASSLETSGSNTGELFF; CDR3 DNA: TGTGCCAGCAGCTTAGAGACTAGCGGGTCGAACACCGGGGAGCTGTTTTTT
clone size: .; J gene: TRBJ2-1; D gene: .; V gene: TRBV6-1; CDR3 protein: CASSEAEHNEQFF; CDR3 DNA: TGTGCCAGCAGTGAAGCGGAGCACAATGAGCAGTTCTTC
clone size: .; J gene: TRBJ2-5; D gene: .; V gene: TRBV5-6; CDR3 protein: CASSLAGVETQYF; CDR3 DNA: TGTGCCAGCAGCTTGGCAGGGGTTGAGACCCAGTACTTC